Shown below are 7 T cell receptor beta chains from a single sample sequenced in a study of cytomegalovirus exposure and HLA in healthy donors. Primers: 60 Vbeta forward and 13 Jbeta reverse. Using immunoSEQ multiplex PCR, the repertoire was profiled, and TCRdb retains in-frame clones only, with some absent. The data hold about 150,000 clones, with less than 85% observed a single time. Sequenced input: PBMCs. These receptors all come from a man aged 40-50 years in good health and CMV-seronegative.

The chain recombines TRBV15 with TRBJ2-7; TRBD2 matches 9 bases. The CDR3 loop spans 14 amino acids. V gave up 3 bases and J gave up 3 bases; unmatched junction bases: 3. Germline CDR1 is LNHNV and CDR2 is YYDKDF (reference sequence). The CDR3 protein is CATSSTSGRYEQYF. The CDR3 DNA follows: TGTGCCACCAGCAGCACTAGCGGGCGCTACGAGCAGTACTTC. The full variable domain, in which reference TRBV15 and TRBJ2-7 provide the parts outside the CDR3, is DAMVIQNPRYQVTQFGKPVTLSCSQTLNHNVMYWYQQKSSQAPKLLFHYYDKDFNNEADTPDNFQSRRPNTSFCFLDIRSPGLGDTAMYLCATSSTSGRYEQYFGPGTRLTVT.

The genes are TRBV27 and TRBJ1-4, with D hard to call. CDR3 length: 16 residues. Germline V gene lookup returns CDR1 MNHEY and CDR2 SMNVEV (reference sequence). V was clipped by 2 bases and J by 3 bases, with 13 bases between them. CDR3 residues: CASSLIQSSANEKLFF. DNA for the CDR3: TGTGCCAGCAGTTTAATACAGTCCTCGGCTAATGAAAAACTGTTTTTT.

The V and J genes are TRBV19 and TRBJ2-5; no reliable D call. The V end lost 3 bases, the J end lost 5 bases, and 16 bases lay between the germline ends. CDR3 length: 15 amino acids. CDR1 is LNHDA, CDR2 SQIVND, per germline (reference sequence). The CDR3 DNA sequence: TGTGCCAGTAGTATCGTACCTTCGGTGAGGGAGACCCAGTACTTC. Residues: CASSIVPSVRETQYF.

This clone occurred a few times. The chain uses TRBV9 and TRBJ2-1; tentatively, D is TRBD2 (7 bases). The CDR3 has 18 residues. V dropped 3 bases and J dropped 3 bases, with 22 bases sitting between them. Germline CDR1 reads SGDLS; CDR2 reads YYNGEE. The CDR3 DNA reads TGTGCCAGCAGCGAGGGGGGAAGGGGTACGGGGGGCTACAATGAGCAGTTCTTC. Encoded protein: CASSEGGRGTGGYNEQFF.

This clone was found a few times. The chain has TRBV30 and TRBJ1-4, with 8 bases fitting TRBD1. Germline V gene sequence: CDR1 GTSNPN, CDR2 SVGIG (reference sequence). V was pared by 0 bases and J by 9 bases, with 18 bases of the junction left unmatched. The length of the CDR3 is 18 residues. CDR3 coding DNA: TGTGCCTGGAGTGTACAAGGAGGGGGGTCAGGGGGCTATCAAAAACTGTTTTTT. Its translation is CAWSVQGGGSGGYQKLFF.

The CDR3 DNA sequence: TGTGCCAGCAGTGGCGCCAGGGGGAGGGAGACCCAGTACTTC. Translated, it gives CASSGARGRETQYF. V gene TRBV28 combines with J gene TRBJ2-5, with TRBD1 as a possible D gene (7 bases). The CDR3 totals 14 residues. Per the germline V gene, CDR1 is MDHEN and CDR2 is SYDVKM. Trimming stripped 5 bases from V and 5 bases from J, with 15 bases between.

This clone was seen only a few times. The chain joins TRBV5-1 to TRBJ2-6; 7 positions agree with TRBD1. The germline V gene has CDR1 SGHRS and CDR2 YFSETQ. The CDR3 is 18 amino acids. The ends lost 0 bases at V and 1 base at J; junction bases unmatched: 7. The CDR3 region is CASSLGDSLFSGANVLTF. DNA of the CDR3: TGCGCCAGCAGCTTGGGGGACAGCCTCTTTTCTGGGGCCAACGTCCTGACTTTC.